This note documents a single T cell receptor (beta chain) sequence. The CDR3 covers 15 residues. Germline assignment: CDR1 LNHDA and CDR2 SQIVND (reference sequence). V lost 5 bases, J lost 0 bases, and 11 bases lay in between. The sample is drawn from a study of blood T cell repertoires in COVID-19. On the study more broadly: COVID-19 samples collected from the United States, Italy and Spain covered acute and convalescent phases. T cells, B-cell-depleted T cells, or PBMCs provided the cDNA or gDNA that served as material.

Original data processing: Counts of nucleated cells, estimated from reference gene primer amplification, were obtained. The method was immunoSEQ multiplex PCR; TCRdb's version includes in-frame clones alone and lacks a portion of them. V and J calls and clone size are those listed in that table; D and trimming were worked out from the DNA. The table shows roughly 320,000 clones, with roughly 90% occurring only once. While infection was still active, Seattle patients were enrolled and then followed longitudinally. The sample comprised peripheral blood. The J gene is TRBJ1-3, the V gene TRBV19, with D maybe TRBD1 (6 bases). This receptor was identified in a woman aged 25 to 39 with COVID-19, enrolled during active disease. The CDR3 nucleotides are TGTGCCAGTAGTTGGGACAAGAGCTCTGGAAACACCATATATTTT. Residues: CASSWDKSSGNTIYF. The full variable domain, its missing parts supplied by reference TRBV19 and TRBJ1-3, is DGGITQSPKYLFRKEGQNVTLSCEQNLNHDAMYWYRQDPGQGLRLIYYSQIVNDFQKGDIAEGYSVSREKKESFPLTVTSAQKNPTAFYLCASSWDKSSGNTIYFGEGSWLTVV.